This T cell receptor (beta chain) was sequenced during a study of T cell repertoires in cytomegalovirus infection. Study background: TCR beta signatures that were public indicated CMV infection and matching HLA type.

Deletions cut 2 bases from V and 7 bases from J, with 9 bases between. The CDR3 consists of 13 residues. Only a few counts were recorded for this clonotype. TCRdb re-analysed the reads in MiXCR, keeping a single row per CDR3 protein. In the table there are 680,000 or so distinct CDR3 sequences, under 40% of which are singletons. This sequence joins TRBV12-3 or TRBV12-4 and TRBJ1-5; D is unresolved. Source material: PBMCs. This clonotype originated in a human donor in good health (CMV status not recorded). Some clones in this sample may be carry-over from other donors' samples. The CDR3 bases are TGTGCCAGCAGTTTATGGGGAGGCCAGCCCCAGCATTTT. Protein sequence: CASSLWGGQPQHF.